These 21 T cell receptor beta chains were all obtained from the same sample, sequenced in a study of blood T cell repertoires in COVID-19. Profiling relied on immunoSEQ multiplex PCR, and the TCRdb table lists in-frame clones only, not all of them. The table records around 190,000 clones, roughly 88% of them present only once. Material: peripheral blood. These receptors were collected from a man aged 45 to 65 with COVID-19, enrolled during active disease.

The V and J genes are TRBV7-8 and TRBJ1-1; D is ambiguous. This CDR3 comprises 13 residues. Trimming took off 1 base at V and 3 bases at J, with 6 bases between the two ends. Germline-derived CDR1 and CDR2 are SGHVS and FQNEAQ. The CDR3 DNA sequence: TGTGCCAGCAGCTTAGTAGGAGACACTGAAGCTTTCTTT. Its translation is CASSLVGDTEAFF.

The genes are TRBV9 and TRBJ2-1, with a tentative D call TRBD1 (6 bases). The CDR3 consists of 14 residues. With 0 bases removed from V and 12 bases from J, the gap between germline ends came to 16 bases. Germline V gives CDR1 SGDLS, CDR2 YYNGEE. CDR3 bases: TGTGCCAGCAGCGTAGGGGTGGGGGACATCGGGCAGTTCTTC. Translated: CASSVGVGDIGQFF. Full variable domain (remainder filled in from reference TRBV9 and TRBJ2-1): DSGVTQTPKHLITATGQRVTLRCSPRSGDLSVYWYQQSLDQGLQFLIQYYNGEERAKGNILERFSAQQFPDLHSELNLSSLELGDSALYFCASSVGVGDIGQFFGPGTRLTVL.

This clone was seen just once. The chain employs TRBV19 and TRBJ2-3; 9 bases agree with TRBD2. The CDR3 contains 17 residues. Germline V gene lookup returns CDR1 LNHDA and CDR2 SQIVND (reference sequence). J gave up 4 bases and V 3 bases, and 11 bases lay outside the gene matches. DNA of the CDR3: TGTGCCAGTAGTATCCCTTCTGGCGGGAGGGCCCCAGATACGCAGTATTTT. This encodes CASSIPSGGRAPDTQYF.

Written as DNA, the CDR3 is TGCAGCGTTGAACGACTAGCGGGTCGCACAGATACGCAGTATTTT. Protein sequence: CSVERLAGRTDTQYF. V usage is TRBV29-1 and J usage is TRBJ2-3; 10 bases are a match to TRBD2. Per the germline V gene, CDR1 is SQVTM and CDR2 is ANQGSEA. V gave up 2 bases and J gave up 1 base; unmatched junction bases: 3. The CDR3 extends over 15 amino acids.

This chain uses TRBV3-1 (or the pseudogene TRBV3-2) with TRBJ2-1; 7 positions match TRBD1. The CDR3 has 15 amino acids. The germline V gene has CDR1 LGHDT and CDR2 YNNKEL (reference sequence). V trimming: 3 bases; J trimming: 2 bases; junction bases outside the gene matches: 4. CDR3: CASSQGTETYNEQFF. Written as DNA, the CDR3 is TGTGCCAGCAGCCAGGGGACAGAGACCTACAATGAGCAGTTCTTC.

V is TRBV12-3 or TRBV12-4 and J is TRBJ2-3; a weak D match, TRBD2 (6 bases). V was shortened by 10 bases and J by 6 bases, with 17 bases between the two germline ends. The CDR3 contains 13 residues. In DNA form, the CDR3 reads TGTGCCACACGGGACTCCACAATGGATACGCAGTATTTT. Residues: CATRDSTMDTQYF.

J is TRBJ2-7 and V is TRBV2; perhaps TRBD2 as D (5 bases). The ends were cut back, 3 bases at V and 2 bases at J, with 17 bases in the middle. CDR3 length: 16 residues. From germline, CDR1 is SNHLY and CDR2 FYNNEI. CDR3 DNA: TGTGCCAGCAGTGAGCTCTTCGGTGCCGGGACCTACGAGCAGTACTTC. Residues: CASSELFGAGTYEQYF.

The genes are TRBV19 and TRBJ2-1; possibly TRBD1 for D (6 bases). Trimming took off 4 bases at V and 0 bases at J, with 10 bases between the two ends. This CDR3 contains 15 residues. Germline V gene sequence: CDR1 LNHDA, CDR2 SQIVND (reference sequence). The CDR3 DNA follows: TGTGCCAGTAGTAAGCAGGGGAACTCCTACAATGAGCAGTTCTTC. This gives the protein CASSKQGNSYNEQFF. Together with reference TRBV19 and TRBJ2-1, the CDR3 gives the full variable domain: DGGITQSPKYLFRKEGQNVTLSCEQNLNHDAMYWYRQDPGQGLRLIYYSQIVNDFQKGDIAEGYSVSREKKESFPLTVTSAQKNPTAFYLCASSKQGNSYNEQFFGPGTRLTVL.

The rearrangement joins TRBV19 to TRBJ1-5; tentative D call: TRBD1 (5 bases). There are 15 residues in the CDR3. Germline V gene lookup returns CDR1 LNHDA and CDR2 SQIVND (reference sequence). Trimming left V 6 bases short and J 6 bases short, with 18 bases between. CDR3 loop: CASRGQPQGGQPQHF. The CDR3 coding sequence is TGTGCCAGTAGAGGACAACCCCAGGGCGGTCAGCCCCAGCATTTT.

The rearrangement links TRBV6-2 or TRBV6-3 to TRBJ2-3, with 7 bases aligning to TRBD2. From germline, CDR1 is MNHEY and CDR2 SVGEGT. The CDR3 is 14 amino acids. The trim removed 4 bases at V and 7 bases at J, leaving 8 bases unmatched. CDR3 sequence: CASSSSGGWNTQYF. CDR3 bases: TGTGCCAGCAGTTCCTCCGGGGGGTGGAATACGCAGTATTTT.

The rearrangement uses TRBV3-1 (or the pseudogene TRBV3-2) and TRBJ2-5; 10 bases align to TRBD2. After removal of 3 bases from V and 5 bases from J, the junction contained 6 bases not matched to a gene. Germline V gene lookup returns CDR1 LGHDT and CDR2 YNNKEL (reference sequence). This CDR3 contains 15 residues. The CDR3 DNA reads TGTGCCAGCAGCCATCAAGCGGGAGGGGGGGAGACCCAGTACTTC. Protein product: CASSHQAGGGETQYF.

This chain uses TRBV28 with TRBJ2-5; no firm D call. Germline assignment: CDR1 MDHEN and CDR2 SYDVKM. Trimming left V 4 bases short and J 3 bases short, with 9 bases between. This CDR3 has 13 amino acids. CDR3 nucleotide sequence: TGTGCCAGCAGTTACGTGGCAGAAGAGACCCAGTACTTC. Translating it yields CASSYVAEETQYF.

The chain couples TRBV7-2 to TRBJ2-3, with a possible D match to TRBD1 (6 bases). CDR1 and CDR2 (germline): SGHTA, FQGNSA. The V end lost 3 bases, the J end lost 0 bases, and 10 bases lay between the germline ends. This CDR3 region has 15 residues. The chain's CDR3 is CASSLGAPSTDTQYF. The CDR3 region has the DNA TGTGCCAGCAGCTTGGGGGCGCCTAGCACAGATACGCAGTATTTT.

This clone was seen only once. V gene TRBV7-2 combines with J gene TRBJ2-7; tentatively, D is TRBD1 (6 bases). This CDR3 has 14 amino acids. CDR1 and CDR2 (germline): SGHTA, FQGNSA. V was pared by 3 bases and J by 4 bases, with 13 bases between. CDR3 nucleotides: TGTGCCAGCAGCTTCACAGGGAACCGATACGAGCAGTACTTC. It codes for CASSFTGNRYEQYF.

The chain combines TRBV7-8 with TRBJ2-5; 7 bases map to TRBD1. V shed 5 bases, J shed 4 bases, and the junction held 7 bases outside the gene matches. The CDR3 is 14 residues long. From germline, CDR1 is SGHVS and CDR2 FQNEAQ. The CDR3 coding sequence is TGTGCCAGCAGCCCACCGACAGGGATAGAGACCCAGTACTTC. The encoded protein is CASSPPTGIETQYF.

The chain combines TRBV7-2 with TRBJ2-3; 9 bases are a match to TRBD2. Trimming took 2 bases from V and 1 from J; bases not matched to a gene: 4. The CDR3 totals 16 residues. CDR1 is SGHTA and CDR2 is FQGNSA in the germline V gene. As DNA, the CDR3 is TGTGCCAGCAGCTTAAAGCTAGCGGGGCGCACAGATACGCAGTATTTT. Amino acid sequence: CASSLKLAGRTDTQYF. Drawing the rest from reference TRBV7-2 and TRBJ2-3, the complete variable domain is GAGVSQSPSNKVTEKGKDVELRCDPISGHTALYWYRQSLGQGLEFLIYFQGNSAPDKSGLPSDRFSAERTGGSVSTLTIQRTQQEDSAVYLCASSLKLAGRTDTQYFGPGTRLTVL.

The chain has TRBV6-5 and TRBJ2-1; 9 nucleotides line up with TRBD2. With 7 bases clipped from V and 2 bases from J, the junction kept 6 bases outside the gene matches. Germline CDR1 is MNHEY and CDR2 is SVGAGI. CDR3 length equals 15 residues. The CDR3 sequence is CASTRGGGAYNEQFF. DNA of the CDR3: TGTGCCAGCACGAGGGGCGGGGGGGCCTACAATGAGCAGTTCTTC.

This clone has only a few counts. V and J are TRBV27 and TRBJ1-1; 9 bases fit TRBD1. This CDR3 is built from 17 residues. V lost 5 bases, J lost 2 bases, and 12 bases stayed unmatched. From germline, CDR1 is MNHEY and CDR2 SMNVEV (reference sequence). CDR3 nucleotides: TGTGCCAGCAGTCCTATCGGGACAGGGATTGGAAACACTGAAGCTTTCTTT. Protein: CASSPIGTGIGNTEAFF.

The chain is built from TRBV30 and TRBJ1-1; D possibly corresponds to TRBD1 (6 bases). CDR1 and CDR2 from the germline V gene are GTSNPN and SVGIG (reference sequence). The length of the CDR3 is 12 residues. The ends were cut back, 5 bases at V and 2 bases at J, with 9 bases in the middle. CDR3 nucleotides: TGTGCCTGGGAGGACAGAAACACTGAAGCTTTCTTT. Protein product: CAWEDRNTEAFF.

This chain links TRBV5-1 with TRBJ2-5, with D possibly TRBD1 on 5 matching bases. The CDR3 is 14 residues long. Germline CDR1 is SGHRS and CDR2 is YFSETQ. V was shortened by 0 bases and J by 3 bases, with 9 bases between the two germline ends. CDR3 in amino acids: CASSLGLDKETQYF. As DNA, the CDR3 is TGCGCCAGCAGCTTGGGCCTGGACAAAGAGACCCAGTACTTC.

V gene TRBV7-2 combines with J gene TRBJ1-2; D is ambiguous. There are 13 residues in the CDR3. Germline lookup yields CDR1 SGHTA and CDR2 FQGNSA. Deletions cut 5 bases from V and 8 bases from J, with 15 bases between. The DNA for the CDR3 is TGTGCCAGCAGCCCCGACATGATTCAGGGCTACACCTTC. Its translation: CASSPDMIQGYTF.